The table lists the clone carrying this T cell receptor (beta chain) with many counts. Antigen unknown. The sample belongs to a study of T cells in Graves' hyperthyroidism and ophthalmopathy. Regarding the study as a whole: Ophthalmopathy, which appeared later, was predicted by the model a median about 6 months before onset.

Germline V lookup: CDR1 MDHEN, CDR2 SYDVKM. The CDR3 is 18 residues long. Trimming cost V 6 bases and J 0 bases; bases outside gene matches: 5. Regions amplified from RNA transcripts were the TCR beta CDR3 regions. The HTBI primer set drove a first-round RT-PCR of the TCR CDR3. TCRdb re-analysed the multiplex PCR reads in MiXCR, keeping a single row per CDR3 protein. Seen here are a few hundred thousand distinct CDR3 sequences, 15% to 18% observed once, and the top ten hold about 27%. The sample consisted of blood. The J gene is TRBJ2-2, the V gene TRBV28, with 15 bases lining up with TRBD2. The sequence was collected from a woman younger than 35 with Graves' hyperthyroidism that later progressed to Graves' ophthalmopathy. CDR3 in amino acids: CASSLGLAGGANTGELFF. As DNA, the CDR3 is TGTGCCAGCAGCCTGGGACTAGCGGGAGGAGCGAACACCGGGGAGCTGTTTTTT.